The 19 T cell receptor beta chains presented below share a single source sample, sequenced in a study of CXCR3-negative and CXCR3-positive naive CD8 T cells. The method, 5' RACE with UMI labels, was used to prepare the TRB cDNA libraries. One entry per CDR3 protein, without DNA, is what TCRdb gives after re-calling the 5' RACE reads. This sample's table has over 100,000 distinct CDR3 sequences. The specimen was naive CXCR3- CD8+ T cells from blood. Subset: CD45RO-CCR7+CD27+CD95- naive CD8+ T cells lacking CXCR3 (TNR3-). These receptor sequences come from a human donor in good health. Some clones in this sample may be carry-over from other donors' samples.

This sequence joins TRBV9 and TRBJ2-7; TCRdb selects TRBD2, and the lack of DNA leaves this call unchecked. This CDR3 has 14 residues. Germline CDR1 and CDR2: SGDLS and YYNGEE. CDR3 residues: CASSVGQGGYEQYF.

This sequence joins TRBV12-3 or TRBV12-4 and TRBJ2-7; TCRdb lists TRBD1, though no DNA is available to test this call. The CDR3 contains 13 residues. The CDR3 here is CASRPTGYYEQYF.

The V call is TRBV28, the J call TRBJ2-3; TCRdb proposes TRBD1, but this gene call is untestable without DNA. CDR1 MDHEN and CDR2 SYDVKM come from the germline V gene. The CDR3 has 14 residues. CDR3 loop: CASSQTGGTDTQYF.

This chain uses TRBV29-1 with TRBJ2-7. Germline CDR1 and CDR2: SQVTM and ANQGSEA. The CDR3 has 13 amino acids. CDR3 amino acids: CSVEGGATYDQYF.

The genes are TRBV5-5 and TRBJ2-7; TCRdb names TRBD1, which stays unverified in the absence of DNA. CDR1 SGHKS and CDR2 YYEKEE come from the germline V gene (reference sequence). The CDR3 totals 15 residues. CDR3 sequence reads: CASSWGTGWNGEQYF.

CDR3 sequence reads: CSLSGDRGRDTGELFF. The rearrangement uses TRBV29-1 and TRBJ2-2; TCRdb outputs TRBD1, but without DNA this stays unchecked. This CDR3 is built from 16 residues. Germline V gene data show CDR1 as SQVTM and CDR2 as ANQGSEA.

V and J are TRBV7-3 and TRBJ2-1. The CDR3 is made up of 16 amino acids. The germline V gene encodes CDR1 SGHTA and CDR2 FQGTGA. Here the CDR3 reads CASSLTLSFRGNEQFF. The entire variable domain, with the rest obtained from reference TRBV7-3 and TRBJ2-1, is as follows: GAGVSQTPSNKVTEKGKYVELRCDPISGHTALYWYRQSLGQGPEFLIYFQGTGAADDSGLPNDRFFAVRPEGSVSTLKIQRTERGDSAVYLCASSLTLSFRGNEQFFGPGTRLTVL.

V and J are TRBV7-9 and TRBJ1-1; there is no DNA to check the TCRdb D call of TRBD1. There are 15 residues in the CDR3. Germline values: CDR1 SEHNR, CDR2 FQNEAQ (reference sequence). The CDR3 region is CASSSTGALNTEAFF.

The chain carries TRBV4-1 and TRBJ2-7; TCRdb gives TRBD2 as the D gene, but with no DNA this cannot be confirmed. This CDR3 is built from 16 residues. Germline V lookup: CDR1 MGHRA, CDR2 YSYEKL. CDR3 amino acids: CASSPTILAGSYEQYF.

The V gene is TRBV2, the J gene TRBJ2-3; absent DNA, TCRdb's TRBD1 call cannot be checked. This CDR3 has 13 amino acids. CDR1 and CDR2 from the germline V gene are SNHLY and FYNNEI. This CDR3 is CASSESPPDTQYF. The complete variable domain, with remaining parts taken from reference TRBV2 and TRBJ2-3, reads EPEVTQTPSHQVTQMGQEVILRCVPISNHLYFYWYRQILGQKVEFLVSFYNNEISEKSEIFDDQFSVERPDGSNFTLKIRSTKLEDSAMYFCASSESPPDTQYFGPGTRLTVL.

The chain couples TRBV7-9 to TRBJ2-3; there is no DNA to check the TCRdb D call of TRBD1. This CDR3 has 15 residues. The germline V gene encodes CDR1 SEHNR and CDR2 FQNEAQ (reference sequence). CDR3 residues: CASRSRQGETDTQYF.

The V and J genes are TRBV10-3 and TRBJ2-1; the D call from TCRdb, TRBD1, cannot be confirmed without DNA. CDR3 size: 13 residues. Germline V lookup: CDR1 ENHRY, CDR2 SYGVKD. This CDR3 reads CAISDPPNREQFF.

The chain employs TRBV13 and TRBJ2-5; with no DNA, the TCRdb D assignment of TRBD2 cannot be verified. Germline V lookup: CDR1 PRHDT, CDR2 FYEKMQ (reference sequence). This CDR3 comprises 14 residues. The CDR3 loop is CASRLALGAETQYF.

The chain is built from TRBV7-6 and TRBJ2-7; the TCRdb D gene call, TRBD1, has no DNA to confirm it. The CDR3 totals 12 residues. Germline V gene data show CDR1 as SGHVS and CDR2 as FNYEAQ. The CDR3 here is CASSFPGTDMYF.

The chain employs TRBV11-2 and TRBJ2-1; the D gene TCRdb calls, TRBD1, cannot be checked with no DNA. The CDR3 is made up of 13 amino acids. CDR1 SGHAT and CDR2 FQNNGV come from the germline V gene. The CDR3 sequence is CASSLKGAHEQFF.

This chain joins TRBV7-8 and TRBJ2-7. Germline V gene data show CDR1 as SGHVS and CDR2 as FQNEAQ. CDR3 length: 13 amino acids. The CDR3 loop is CASSPESYYEQYF.

V usage is TRBV13 and J usage is TRBJ2-5; TCRdb calls TRBD1, which cannot be checked without DNA. CDR3 length equals 15 residues. Germline loops: CDR1 PRHDT, CDR2 FYEKMQ (reference sequence). Here the CDR3 reads CASSSRRAGEETQYF.

This chain links TRBV2 with TRBJ2-1; the D call from TCRdb, TRBD1, cannot be confirmed without DNA. The CDR3 consists of 14 residues. Germline CDR1 and CDR2: SNHLY and FYNNEI. The CDR3: CASSPWTAYNEQFF.

The gene calls are TRBV7-9 and TRBJ2-7; TCRdb outputs TRBD1, but without DNA this stays unchecked. The CDR3 spans 14 residues. CDR1 and CDR2 (germline): SEHNR, FQNEAQ (reference sequence). CDR3 sequence reads: CASTPGTGLYEQYF.